Detailed here is one T cell receptor beta chain. Preparation of the TCRbeta library used unique molecular identifiers. TCRdb reprocessed the PCR reads with MiXCR, giving one entry per CDR3 protein. The repertoire includes 200,000 to 250,000 distinct CDR3 sequences, about a tenth of them detected once, and less than 8% sits in the top ten. The CDR3 contains 16 residues. Germline V lookup: CDR1 DFQATT, CDR2 SNEGSKA (reference sequence). Unmatched junction bases numbered 17, after V lost 6 bases and J lost 6 bases. This specimen belongs to a study of T-cell reconstitution after alpha-beta-depleted transplantation in children.

The receptor was isolated from a human donor who donated a stem cell graft to a child with acute lymphoblastic leukemia. This specimen was PBMCs from the stem cell graft donor, taken from the stem cell graft. V and J are TRBV20-1 and TRBJ1-1; 9 bases line up with TRBD1. CDR3 coding DNA: TGCAGTGCCACCGGACAGGGGACGAAATCGTTCGCTGAAGCTTTCTTT. It encodes CSATGQGTKSFAEAFF.